A selection of T cell receptor beta chains follows, all from one sample in a study of shared clonotypes between healthy human individuals. Produced via immunoSEQ multiplex PCR; TCRdb's table is partial and in-frame only. Of around 580,000 clones in the sample, roughly 98% were seen once. Material for sequencing was naive CD8+ T cells sorted from blood. Every receptor here comes from a man aged 25-45 years in good health. CDR3s include the opening cysteine and the closing phenylalanine or tryptophan. The D gene is left open where the match is weak.

v_gene	d_gene	j_gene	CDR3nt	CDR3aa
TRBV4-3	NA	TRBJ2-1	TGCGCCAGCAGCTCAAGATATGGCGGAATCAGCTCCTACAATGAGCAGTTCTTC	CASSSRYGGISSYNEQFF
TRBV7-9	NA	TRBJ1-5	TGTGCCAGCAGCTTTCCGGGACAAAATCAGCCCCAGCATTTT	CASSFPGQNQPQHF
TRBV7-9	NA	TRBJ2-1	TGTGCCAGCCGGTGGGGCAATGAGCAGTTCTTC	CASRWGNEQFF
TRBV7-6	TRBD1	TRBJ2-1	TGTGCCAGCAGCCACCGACAGGGAGTAAACAATGAGCAGTTCTTC	CASSHRQGVNNEQFF
TRBV20-1	NA	TRBJ1-1	TGCAGTTCCCGGGACACTGAAGCTTTCTTT	CSSRDTEAFF
TRBV6-1	NA	TRBJ2-1	TGTGCCAGCAGTTCAGGGGCAGTAATCACTGAGCAGTTCTTC	CASSSGAVITEQFF
TRBV6-1	NA	TRBJ1-5	TGTGCCAGCAGCGGGGGTGGGCCTGCGCCCCAGCATTTT	CASSGGGPAPQHF
TRBV6-5	NA	TRBJ2-7	TGTGCCAGCAGTTTCGGGGCGGGCAACTCCTACGAGCAGTACTTC	CASSFGAGNSYEQYF
TRBV5-1	NA	TRBJ2-1	TGCGCCAGTTCTGAGGGGGTGAGCTCCTACAATGAGCAGTTCTTC	CASSEGVSSYNEQFF
TRBV28	TRBD1	TRBJ2-2	TGTGCCAGCAGTTTACGACAGGGGGCGCGTGGGGAGCTGTTTTTT	CASSLRQGARGELFF
TRBV4-3	TRBD1	TRBJ1-2	TGCGCCAGCAGCCAAGGTGGGGACAGGGCATACACCTTC	CASSQGGDRAYTF
TRBV2	TRBD2	TRBJ2-5	TGTGCCAGCAGTGACCTCGGGGAGGGATTTCTTGAGACCCAGTACTTC	CASSDLGEGFLETQYF